The next 3 T cell receptor beta chains were all read from a single sample in a study of human CD4 T cells and Enterobacteriaceae. After 6-7 days, proliferating activated T cells were FACS-sorted as CFSE-low CD25+ ICOS+ cells. Irradiated autologous monocytes pulsed with antigen were cultured at a 2:1 ratio with CFSE-labeled memory CD4+ T cells. Sorting took every CD4+ cell except CD45RA+CCR7+CD95- naive cells, reaching over 98% purity. Clones were sequenced by immunoSEQ multiplex PCR, and TCRdb holds only the in-frame ones, with some missing. In the table there are under 1,500 clones, about half of which are singletons. The sequenced material came from bacteria-reactive CD4+ T cells grown in culture. Subset meaning: CFSE-low proliferating memory CD4 T cells sorted after in vitro stimulation with a heat-inactivated bacterium or M. tuberculosis lysate. The receptors here all came from a human donor in good health.

This clone is deemed medium-sized. The chain uses TRBV9 and TRBJ2-3, with a possible D match to TRBD1 (5 bases). CDR1 and CDR2 from the germline V gene are SGDLS and YYNGEE. This CDR3 spans 14 amino acids. The V and J ends lost 0 bases and 4 bases respectively, with 9 bases between them. CDR3 protein: CASSVGGYADTQYF. CDR3 nucleotides: TGTGCCAGCAGCGTAGGGGGCTACGCAGATACGCAGTATTTT.

This clone was observed a few times. The chain links TRBV5-1 to TRBJ2-1, with 10 positions matching TRBD2. Germline lookup yields CDR1 SGHRS and CDR2 YFSETQ. Trimming at V came to 0 bases and at J to 3 bases, leaving 3 bases not matched to a gene. The CDR3 runs 16 residues. The CDR3 coding sequence is TGCGCCAGCAGCTTGGCGGGGACTAGCGTCTACAATGAGCAGTTCTTC. It codes for CASSLAGTSVYNEQFF.

V gene TRBV25-1 combines with J gene TRBJ1-3; D ambiguous. This CDR3 is built from 15 residues. V lost 1 base and J 4 bases, leaving 11 bases between the germline ends. In germline, CDR1 is MGHDK, CDR2 SYGVNS. The CDR3 region is CASSEWGGRGNTIYF. CDR3 DNA sequence: TGTGCCAGCAGTGAATGGGGAGGGCGCGGAAACACCATATATTTT.